This passage covers 15 T cell receptor beta chains from one sample sequenced in a study of cytomegalovirus exposure and HLA in healthy donors. A multiplex PCR was run with 60 Vbeta primers and 13 Jbeta primers. The protocol was immunoSEQ multiplex PCR, while the TCRdb copy is restricted to in-frame clones and leaves out a portion. The table records approximately 110,000 clones, about 81% of them present only once. The material sequenced was PBMCs. The receptors shown here come from a woman aged 25-40 years in good health and CMV-seronegative.

This clone was counted a single time. V and J are TRBV14 and TRBJ2-5; TRBD2 agrees at 9 bases. CDR1 and CDR2 from the germline V gene are SGHDN and FVKESK. CDR3 length equals 15 residues. Germline trimming cut 5 bases from V and 2 bases from J; bases unmatched to any gene: 6. CDR3 DNA: TGTGCCAGCAGCTATCTAGCGGGGTTACAAGAGACCCAGTACTTC. This encodes CASSYLAGLQETQYF. Full variable domain (missing parts from reference TRBV14 and TRBJ2-5): EAGVTQFPSHSVIEKGQTVTLRCDPISGHDNLYWYRRVMGKEIKFLLHFVKESKQDESGMPNNRFLAERTGGTYSTLKVQPAELEDSGVYFCASSYLAGLQETQYFGPGTRLLVL.

The chain has TRBV30 and TRBJ1-2; TRBD1 matches at 10 bases. The ends lost 0 bases at V and 6 bases at J; junction bases unmatched: 10. The CDR3 loop spans 16 amino acids. Germline V CDR1 and CDR2: GTSNPN, SVGIG (reference sequence). The CDR3 bases are TGTGCCTGGAGTGTACTAGGGACAGGGGTTGGGCATGGCTACACCTTC. It encodes CAWSVLGTGVGHGYTF.

The chain joins TRBV6-5 to TRBJ2-5; 8 bases map to TRBD1. The CDR3 extends over 14 amino acids. Germline CDR1 and CDR2: MNHEY and SVGAGI. V was pared by 2 bases and J by 5 bases, with 4 bases of the junction left unmatched. The CDR3 sequence is CASSYRTGLETQYF. CDR3 nucleotides: TGTGCCAGCAGTTACAGGACAGGGTTGGAGACCCAGTACTTC.

V and J are TRBV6-1 and TRBJ1-3, with D maybe TRBD1 (5 bases). CDR3 length: 16 residues. The ends were cut back, 3 bases at V and 0 bases at J, with 12 bases in the middle. Germline CDR1 is MNHNS and CDR2 is SASEGT. CDR3 bases: TGTGCCAGCAGTGATTGGGGGGGGAACTCTGGAAACACCATATATTTT. It translates to CASSDWGGNSGNTIYF.

The rearrangement uses TRBV2 and TRBJ2-7; D is unclear. Germline loops: CDR1 SNHLY, CDR2 FYNNEI. This CDR3 has 20 residues. V was clipped by 5 bases and J by 0 bases, with 29 bases between them. CDR3 in DNA: TGTGCCAGCAGTCCATTAAGAGTGGATTCGGCGTACTATTACTCCTACGAGCAGTACTTC. This gives the protein CASSPLRVDSAYYYSYEQYF.

V and J are TRBV18 and TRBJ2-3; D not certain. This CDR3 is 14 amino acids long. Trimming left V 0 bases short and J 6 bases short, with 10 bases between. Germline assignment: CDR1 KGHSH and CDR2 LQKENI. DNA of the CDR3: TGTGCCAGCTCACCACCGGCCCCGTCGGATACGCAGTATTTT. It specifies CASSPPAPSDTQYF.

The chain combines TRBV7-9 with TRBJ2-5, with D unclear. Trimming pared 1 base from V and 3 bases from J, leaving 3 bases between. CDR3 length: 12 residues. Germline V CDR1 and CDR2: SEHNR, FQNEAQ (reference sequence). CDR3 coding DNA: TGTGCCAGCAGCTTAGTAAAAGAGACCCAGTACTTC. Its translation: CASSLVKETQYF. The full variable domain, with the rest looked up from reference TRBV7-9 and TRBJ2-5, is DTGVSQNPRHKITKRGQNVTFRCDPISEHNRLYWYRQTLGQGPEFLTYFQNEAQLEKSRLLSDRFSAERPKGSFSTLEIQRTEQGDSAMYLCASSLVKETQYFGPGTRLLVL.

In DNA form, the CDR3 reads TGTGCCAGCAGCTTTGGCGGGAGGGTGTACGAGCAGTACTTC. This encodes CASSFGGRVYEQYF. The rearrangement joins TRBV5-4 to TRBJ2-7; 9 nucleotides line up with TRBD2. The ends lost 2 bases at V and 4 bases at J; junction bases unmatched: 4. The germline CDR1 and CDR2 sequences are SGHNT and YYREEE (reference sequence). This CDR3 is built from 14 residues.

CDR3 sequence: CASSFQGLTNTIYF. The CDR3 nucleotides read TGTGCCAGCAGCTTCCAGGGGCTAACAAACACCATATATTTT. The rearrangement joins TRBV5-6 to TRBJ1-3, with D possibly TRBD1 on 6 matching bases. The CDR3 has 14 amino acids. V lost 2 bases and J lost 6, with 12 bases in between. Germline V lookup: CDR1 SGHDT, CDR2 YYEEEE. The variable domain in full, with the rest retrieved from reference TRBV5-6 and TRBJ1-3, is DAGVTQSPTHLIKTRGQQVTLRCSPKSGHDTVSWYQQALGQGPQFIFQYYEEEERQRGNFPDRFSGHQFPNYSSELNVNALLLGDSALYLCASSFQGLTNTIYFGEGSWLTVV.

Only a few counts were recorded for this clone. V is TRBV10-2 and J is TRBJ2-5; D is possibly TRBD2 (6 bases). The germline V and J ends were trimmed by 4 bases and 0 bases, with 12 bases remaining between them. Germline CDR1 reads WSHSY; CDR2 reads SAAADI. The CDR3 is 15 residues long. Here the CDR3 DNA reads TGCGCCAGCAGTGGCGGGGCCAAATACCAAGAGACCCAGTACTTC. Translating it yields CASSGGAKYQETQYF.

The chain carries TRBV19 and TRBJ1-6; D unresolved. The CDR3 is 15 residues long. Trimming left V 1 base short and J 5 bases short, with 9 bases between. Germline V gene sequence: CDR1 LNHDA, CDR2 SQIVND (reference sequence). The CDR3 sequence: CASSIGQNDNSPLHF. The CDR3, as DNA: TGTGCCAGTAGTATAGGTCAGAACGATAATTCACCCCTCCACTTT.

This chain uses TRBV6-6 with TRBJ1-1; D gene uncertain. CDR3 size: 15 residues. Per the germline V gene, CDR1 is MNHNY and CDR2 is SVGAGI (reference sequence). The V end lost 0 bases, the J end lost 2 bases, and 10 bases lay between the germline ends. The CDR3 DNA sequence: TGTGCCAGCAGTTACTCCTTCTCGGTTAACACTGAAGCTTTCTTT. Encoded protein: CASSYSFSVNTEAFF.

The chain links TRBV7-9 to TRBJ1-1, with D unclear. CDR1 is SEHNR, CDR2 FQNEAQ, per germline (reference sequence). V was trimmed by 5 bases and J by 6 bases, leaving 10 bases between them. This CDR3 has 12 amino acids. The CDR3 here is CASSPGGSEAFF. The CDR3 DNA is TGTGCCAGCAGCCCCGGAGGGTCTGAAGCTTTCTTT.

The chain links TRBV5-1 to TRBJ2-3; 7 nucleotides match TRBD2. With V trimmed by 7 bases and J by 1 base, 6 bases remained unmatched. The germline V gene encodes CDR1 SGHRS and CDR2 YFSETQ. This CDR3 contains 14 residues. The CDR3 DNA is TGCGCCAGCGGTGTGAGCGGGGGCACAGATACGCAGTATTTT. It codes for CASGVSGGTDTQYF.

In DNA, the CDR3 is TGTGCCAGCAGCTCCAAGAGCGGGAAGCCCCAGCATTTT. Protein sequence: CASSSKSGKPQHF. V gene TRBV9 combines with J gene TRBJ1-5, with D hard to call. The CDR3 loop spans 13 amino acids. The V gene lost 4 bases and the J gene lost 8 bases, with 13 bases spanning the gap. In germline, CDR1 is SGDLS, CDR2 YYNGEE. Filled out from reference TRBV9 and TRBJ1-5, the complete variable domain reads DSGVTQTPKHLITATGQRVTLRCSPRSGDLSVYWYQQSLDQGLQFLIQYYNGEERAKGNILERFSAQQFPDLHSELNLSSLELGDSALYFCASSSKSGKPQHFGDGTRLSIL.